This TCR beta chain was found in a study of blood T cell repertoires in COVID-19. Generated by immunoSEQ multiplex PCR, the TCRdb table keeps only in-frame clones and is missing some. Counted here are 150,000 to 200,000 clones, about 88% occurring once; the ten biggest clones make up under 3%. V was trimmed by 6 bases and J by 2 bases, leaving 20 bases between them. CDR3 size: 16 residues. Germline V gives CDR1 SGDLS, CDR2 YYNGEE. Patients at the Seattle site were enrolled during active infection and followed longitudinally. This chain connects TRBV9 to TRBJ1-1; D unresolved. The source is a woman of 80 years or more with COVID-19, enrolled during active disease. The specimen was peripheral blood. The CDR3: CASTPTRSFGNTEAFF. CDR3 nucleotide sequence: TGTGCCAGCACCCCTACCCGCTCCTTTGGTAACACTGAAGCTTTCTTT.